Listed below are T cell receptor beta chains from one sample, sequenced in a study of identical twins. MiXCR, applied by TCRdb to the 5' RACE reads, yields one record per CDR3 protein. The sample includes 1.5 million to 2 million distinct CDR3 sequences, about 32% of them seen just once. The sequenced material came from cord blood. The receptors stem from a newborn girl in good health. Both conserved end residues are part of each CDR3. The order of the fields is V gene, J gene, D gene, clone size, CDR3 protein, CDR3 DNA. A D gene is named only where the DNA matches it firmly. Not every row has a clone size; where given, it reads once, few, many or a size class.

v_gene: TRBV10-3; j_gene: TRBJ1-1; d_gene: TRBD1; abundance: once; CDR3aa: CAISGTGDYTDAFF; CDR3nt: TGTGCCATCAGTGGTACAGGGGATTACACTGACGCTTTCTTT
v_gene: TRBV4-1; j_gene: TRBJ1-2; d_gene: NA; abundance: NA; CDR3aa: CASSQASGQGYGYTF; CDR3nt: TGCGCCAGCAGCCAAGCATCGGGGCAGGGCTATGGCTACACCTTC
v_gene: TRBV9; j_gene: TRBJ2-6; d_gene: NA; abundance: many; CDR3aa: CASDTSPLNGANVLTF; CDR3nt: TGTGCCAGCGATACGTCCCCTCTGAATGGGGCCAACGTCCTGACTTTC
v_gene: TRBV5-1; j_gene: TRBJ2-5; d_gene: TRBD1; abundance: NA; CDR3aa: CASSLLDRGGETQYF; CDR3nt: TGCGCCAGCAGCTTGCTCGACAGGGGGGGAGAGACCCAGTACTTC
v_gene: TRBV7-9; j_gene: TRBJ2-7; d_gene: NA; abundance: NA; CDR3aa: CASSLAAGVRTYEQYF; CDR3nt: TGTGCCAGCAGCTTAGCGGCAGGGGTGAGAACCTACGAGCAGTACTTC
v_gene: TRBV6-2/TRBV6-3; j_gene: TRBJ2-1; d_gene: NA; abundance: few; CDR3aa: CASSFLGIDNEQFF; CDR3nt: TGTGCCAGCAGTTTTTTAGGGATCGACAATGAGCAGTTCTTC
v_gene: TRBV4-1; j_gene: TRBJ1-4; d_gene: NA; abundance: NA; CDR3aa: CASSQSLWEKLFF; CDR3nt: TGCGCCAGCAGCCAGTCTCTTTGGGAAAAACTGTTTTTT
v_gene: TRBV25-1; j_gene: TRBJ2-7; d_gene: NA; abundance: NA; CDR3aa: CAGRGGAGSYEQYF; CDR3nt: TGTGCCGGCAGGGGGGGGGCAGGCTCCTACGAGCAGTACTTC
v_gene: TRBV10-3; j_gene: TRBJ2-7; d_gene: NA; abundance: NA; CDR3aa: CAIKELSTGEQYF; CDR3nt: TGTGCCATCAAAGAACTATCCACGGGGGAGCAGTACTTC
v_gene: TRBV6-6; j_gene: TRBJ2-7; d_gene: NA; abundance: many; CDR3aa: CASGPPDRAYEQYF; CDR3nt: TGTGCCAGCGGGCCTCCGGACAGAGCCTACGAGCAGTACTTC
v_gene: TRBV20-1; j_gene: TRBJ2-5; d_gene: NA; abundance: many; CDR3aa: CSARGTVQETQYF; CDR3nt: TGCAGTGCTAGAGGGACAGTACAAGAGACCCAGTACTTC
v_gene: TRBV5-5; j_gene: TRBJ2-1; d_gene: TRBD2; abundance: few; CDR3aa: CASSLSRTSGGDEQFF; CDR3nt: TGTGCCAGCAGCTTGTCCCGGACTAGCGGGGGGGATGAGCAGTTCTTC
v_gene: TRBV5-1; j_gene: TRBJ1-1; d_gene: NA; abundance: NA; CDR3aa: CASSSGPTNTEAFF; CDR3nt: TGCGCCAGCAGCTCCGGGCCAACAAACACTGAAGCTTTCTTT
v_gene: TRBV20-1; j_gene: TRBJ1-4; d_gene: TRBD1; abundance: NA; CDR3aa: CSARGGTGVKANEKLFF; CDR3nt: TGCAGTGCTAGGGGGGGGACAGGGGTTAAGGCTAATGAAAAACTGTTTTTT
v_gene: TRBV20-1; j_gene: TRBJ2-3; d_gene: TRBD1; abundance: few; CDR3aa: CSARHGTGDQYF; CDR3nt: TGCAGTGCTAGACACGGGACAGGGGATCAGTATTTT
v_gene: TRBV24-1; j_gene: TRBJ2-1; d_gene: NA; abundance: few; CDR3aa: CATSGQGGDNEQFF; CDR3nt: TGTGCCACCAGTGGGCAGGGAGGCGACAATGAGCAGTTCTTC
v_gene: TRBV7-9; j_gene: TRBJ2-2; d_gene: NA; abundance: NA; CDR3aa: CASSLGTVPFGELFF; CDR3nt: TGTGCCAGCAGCTTAGGGACCGTTCCTTTCGGGGAGCTGTTTTTT
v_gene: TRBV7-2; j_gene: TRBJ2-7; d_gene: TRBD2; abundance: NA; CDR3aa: CASSGWTSGRYEQYF; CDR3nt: TGTGCCAGCAGCGGGTGGACTAGCGGGAGATACGAGCAGTACTTC
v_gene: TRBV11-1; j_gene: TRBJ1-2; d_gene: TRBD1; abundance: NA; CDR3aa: CASSPGTAYTF; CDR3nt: TGTGCCAGCAGCCCCGGGACAGCCTACACCTTC